These 14 T cell receptor beta chains came from one sample sequenced in a study of cytotoxic CD8 clonotypes in ibrutinib-treated CLL. The assay was immunoSEQ multiplex PCR, and TCRdb's table has in-frame clones only and misses some. The data show 150,000 to 250,000 clones, approximately 72% seen once. Sequences were derived from PBMCs, sampled after 24 months of ibrutinib treatment. Every receptor here comes from a human donor with chronic lymphocytic leukemia.

This chain uses TRBV30 with TRBJ1-5; 9 bases are a match to TRBD1. With V trimmed by 5 bases and J by 3 bases, 5 bases remained unmatched. CDR3 length: 14 amino acids. Germline V gives CDR1 GTSNPN, CDR2 SVGIG (reference sequence). CDR3 sequence (DNA): TGTGCCTGGTCCGGGACAGGGAACAATCAGCCCCAGCATTTT. The encoded protein is CAWSGTGNNQPQHF.

The rearrangement joins TRBV13 to TRBJ2-5; weak D call: TRBD1 (6 bases). Germline lookup yields CDR1 PRHDT and CDR2 FYEKMQ (reference sequence). V was clipped by 2 bases and J by 5 bases, with 12 bases between them. This CDR3 region has 14 residues. The CDR3 region has the DNA TGTGCCAGCAGCTTATTGGGGGCTTATGAGACCCAGTACTTC. Translation gives CASSLLGAYETQYF.

V gene TRBV27 combines with J gene TRBJ1-5, with a tentative D call TRBD1 (6 bases). V was shortened by 4 bases and J by 2 bases, with 18 bases between the two germline ends. Germline V gives CDR1 MNHEY, CDR2 SMNVEV (reference sequence). The CDR3 is made up of 17 amino acids. DNA of the CDR3: TGTGCCAGCAGTTCCCTGGGACAAGGTACACGCAATCAGCCCCAGCATTTT. Its translation is CASSSLGQGTRNQPQHF.

This chain connects TRBV30 to TRBJ1-5; D gene unclear. The CDR3 loop spans 13 amino acids. V lost 2 bases to trimming and J lost 5 bases, with 10 bases between them. CDR1 is GTSNPN and CDR2 is SVGIG in the germline V gene (reference sequence). The CDR3 nucleotides read TGTGCCTGGAGTCGATCGAGCGATCAGCCCCAGCATTTT. This encodes CAWSRSSDQPQHF. Drawing the rest from reference TRBV30 and TRBJ1-5, the complete variable domain is SQTIHQWPATLVQPVGSPLSLECTVEGTSNPNLYWYRQAAGRGLQLLFYSVGIGQISSEVPQNLSASRPQDRQFILSSKKLLLSDSGFYLCAWSRSSDQPQHFGDGTRLSIL.

V gene TRBV27 combines with J gene TRBJ2-1; a possible D gene is TRBD2 (6 bases). The CDR3 length is 15 residues. Germline V gene sequence: CDR1 MNHEY, CDR2 SMNVEV (reference sequence). Trimming cost V 3 bases and J 2 bases, with 11 bases left between them. CDR3 in amino acids: CASSFAQRAYNEQFF. The CDR3 region has the DNA TGTGCCAGCAGTTTTGCCCAGCGGGCCTACAATGAGCAGTTCTTC.

This clone was recorded a few times. The genes are TRBV7-6 and TRBJ1-1; D not certain. V lost 5 bases to trimming and J lost 2 bases, with 9 bases between them. The CDR3 loop spans 13 amino acids. Germline lookup yields CDR1 SGHVS and CDR2 FNYEAQ. CDR3 protein: CASSPKANTEAFF. CDR3 sequence (DNA): TGTGCCAGCAGCCCCAAGGCAAACACTGAAGCTTTCTTT.

The chain couples TRBV27 to TRBJ2-1, with 10 bases matching TRBD2. Germline CDR1 reads MNHEY; CDR2 reads SMNVEV (reference sequence). With V trimmed by 3 bases and J by 7 bases, 3 bases remained unmatched. This CDR3 has 14 residues. The CDR3 is CASSLSSGRNEQFF. The CDR3, as DNA: TGTGCCAGCAGTTTGTCTAGCGGGAGAAATGAGCAGTTCTTC.

The chain carries TRBV14 and TRBJ1-2, with D possibly being TRBD1 (6 bases). This CDR3 contains 16 residues. Trimming took off 2 bases at V and 4 bases at J, with 17 bases between the two ends. Germline loops: CDR1 SGHDN, CDR2 FVKESK. CDR3 DNA sequence: TGTGCCAGCAGCCAAATCAGATTGGGGGGCAGCTATGGCTACACCTTC. Protein product: CASSQIRLGGSYGYTF.

The chain recombines TRBV5-1 with TRBJ2-1, with D maybe TRBD2 (6 bases). This CDR3 contains 14 residues. V was shortened by 0 bases and J by 6 bases, with 10 bases between the two germline ends. Germline CDR1 reads SGHRS; CDR2 reads YFSETQ. The CDR3 DNA follows: TGCGCCAGCAGCTTGGGGGTACTAGCCAATGAGCAGTTCTTC. This gives the protein CASSLGVLANEQFF. The full variable domain, completed using reference TRBV5-1 and TRBJ2-1, is KAGVTQTPRYLIKTRGQQVTLSCSPISGHRSVSWYQQTPGQGLQFLFEYFSETQRNKGNFPGRFSGRQFSNSRSEMNVSTLELGDSALYLCASSLGVLANEQFFGPGTRLTVL.

The V and J genes are TRBV30 and TRBJ1-5, with D unclear. The CDR3 is 14 residues long. V was shortened by 0 bases and J by 3 bases, with 9 bases between the two germline ends. Per germline, CDR1 GTSNPN and CDR2 SVGIG (reference sequence). The CDR3 sequence: CAWSVGQNNQPQHF. Here the CDR3 DNA reads TGTGCCTGGAGTGTAGGGCAGAACAATCAGCCCCAGCATTTT.

The chain links TRBV5-5 to TRBJ2-3, with a weak D call TRBD1 (6 bases). The V and J ends lost 6 bases and 3 bases respectively, with 17 bases between them. This CDR3 contains 15 residues. Per germline, CDR1 SGHKS and CDR2 YYEKEE (reference sequence). CDR3 sequence: CASNNGQGKTDTQYF. CDR3 bases: TGTGCCAGCAACAATGGGCAGGGGAAAACAGATACGCAGTATTTT.

The chain recombines TRBV4-1 with TRBJ2-5; 8 positions agree with TRBD2. This CDR3 spans 18 amino acids. After removal of 1 base from V and 5 bases from J, the junction contained 15 bases not matched to a gene. Germline V gene sequence: CDR1 MGHRA, CDR2 YSYEKL. The CDR3 DNA sequence: TGCGCCAGCAGCCAAGGGGTCATGCGGGGGGCGCTAAGGGAGACCCAGTACTTC. Protein product: CASSQGVMRGALRETQYF.

This chain joins TRBV28 and TRBJ1-3; D is undetermined. This CDR3 has 12 residues. Looked up from germline, CDR1 is MDHEN and CDR2 is SYDVKM. V lost 1 base, J lost 3 bases, and 1 base lay in between. CDR3 protein: CASSLFGNTIYF. The CDR3 coding sequence is TGTGCCAGCAGTTTATTTGGAAACACCATATATTTT.

This clone was seen a handful of times. The chain is built from TRBV7-2 and TRBJ2-7; maybe TRBD1 (6 bases). The CDR3 sequence is 15 residues long. CDR1 SGHTA and CDR2 FQGNSA come from the germline V gene. Deletions cut 5 bases from V and 0 bases from J, with 14 bases between. CDR3 coding DNA: TGTGCCAGCAGCCTGAGGGGGAGTCCCTCCTACGAGCAGTACTTC. It translates to CASSLRGSPSYEQYF.